This T cell receptor (beta chain) was sequenced for a study of blood T cell repertoires in COVID-19. Generated by immunoSEQ multiplex PCR, the TCRdb table keeps only in-frame clones and is missing some. The data contain under 95,000 clones, about nine tenths of them singletons. After removal of 1 base from V and 5 bases from J, the junction contained 5 bases not matched to a gene. The germline CDR1 and CDR2 sequences are SGHRS and YFSETQ. The length of the CDR3 is 15 residues. The sequence derives from a woman aged 45 to 65 in a cohort sampled during active COVID-19. The chain uses TRBV5-1 and TRBJ1-4; 7 bases are a match to TRBD1. Material: peripheral blood. The CDR3 is CASSLYGRGNEKLFF. The DNA of the CDR3 is TGCGCCAGCAGCTTGTACGGCAGGGGGAATGAAAAACTGTTTTTT.